Sequencing of this T cell receptor (beta chain) was carried out in a study of prognosis after radiotherapy for stage I lung cancer (dated by TCRdb to 2020 to 2023). The study in broad terms: About 19 stage I NSCLC patients were enrolled in Nanjing, China, between 2018 and 2019. Over twelve of the patients were found to have newly diagnosed primary stage I lung tumors, and five were living with oligometastatic NSCLC after surgical resection of the primary tumor. Every patient was deemed medically inoperable, approximately 11 because of comorbidities and six to eight because they refused surgery. This study profiled peripheral blood TCR beta repertoires from stage I NSCLC patients before and after stereotactic body radiotherapy and linked the repertoires to distant failure. Using image-guided IMRT or VMAT, SBRT was delivered in 3 to 5 fractions at a biologically effective dose of at least 100 Gy. After SBRT, distant metastases developed in about 20% of the 19 patients at a median of about seven months, while the remaining 15 patients had no significant progression. No patient received concurrent therapy alongside SBRT. The study took one blood sample before SBRT and one after SBRT from each of around 20 patients and sequenced all 40 or so samples. Ages in the cohort of 10 to 15 men and 6 women ranged from about 50 to 85 years, with a median of 74. Tumor histology was squamous cell carcinoma in 7 or 8 patients and adenocarcinoma in under 15. Results and caveats for the whole study, not just this receptor: Differences in TRBV and TRBJ usage frequencies by metastasis status were reportedly observed in two V genes at baseline and in several V and two J genes after SBRT. Post-SBRT Shannon entropy and its change from baseline were lower in patients who developed distant metastases; baseline Shannon entropy was not associated with metastases. The study was limited by its small cohort and short follow-up, and the findings require independent validation. A decrease in unique TCR clone counts was observed after SBRT (median roughly 10,000 before versus about 7,200 after; Wilcoxon paired P=0.011). No adjustment for multiple comparisons was applied to any of the reported P values. Tumor specificity of expanded TCR clones was not determined.

Two rounds of multiplex PCR were performed to amplify the TCR beta CDR3 region from genomic DNA. In the first round of PCR, primers specific to each TRBV and TRBJ gene were used, and the primer sequences are filed in Chinese patent CN105087789A. Universal primers were used in the second PCR round. The Roche High Pure PCR Template Preparation Kit was used to extract genomic DNA from frozen PBMCs. Libraries were sequenced paired-end with 151 bp reads on an Illumina HiSeq 3000. In the authors' own workflow: Raw reads lacking the multiplex PCR primer sequences were removed with CutAdapt. High-quality paired reads were merged into contigs with PEAR. MiXCR assigned TRB V, D and J gene segments to each contig by aligning to reference sequences. CDR3 sequences were clustered by base quality and sequence similarity to remove sequencing errors. Shannon entropy normalized by the natural log of productive TCR sequence number was used as the measure of diversity. To get clonality, Shannon entropy was divided by the natural log of the number of unique clonotypes, and that result was subtracted from one. The Youden index of ROC curves was used to select progression-free survival cut-offs for repertoire metrics, and analyses were performed in R 3.5.3. TCRdb ran its own pipeline on the public reads, namely fastp trimming at Q25 and MiXCR clone calling, and kept in-frame beta chains. All rows with the same CDR3 protein become a single entry with the most common DNA and genes. TCRdb's processing, not the authors' own work, is the source of the V and J calls. The sample includes 45,000 to 60,000 distinct CDR3 sequences, with roughly 36% observed a single time. 8% to 10% of the sample is held by the ten biggest clonotypes.

CDR3 length: 15 amino acids, cysteine to phenylalanine. Kept here is only the CDR3 DNA, which spans 45 bases and is read in frame from base 1. Cut back by 3 bases and 10 bases, the V and J ends lie 16 bases apart. All patients had node-negative disease on CT and PET/CT, and none had a history of other malignancies or had previously received chemotherapy or radiotherapy. At each of the two time points, about 6.3 milliliters of peripheral venous blood were collected into EDTA tubes. Ficoll-Paque Plus density-gradient centrifugation was used to isolate PBMCs. Samples were stored at -80°C immediately after collection until analysis. This clonotype was seen many times. The antigen it binds to is not known. Base quality data are lacking; no much larger clone is found one base away.

The chain is encoded by TRBV12-3 or TRBV12-4 joined to TRBJ1-6; the D gene lacks a confident call. The TCR was taken from a donor at least 50 years old with non-small cell lung cancer. This specimen consisted of PBMCs, obtained before or after stereotactic body radiation therapy (not recorded which). The nucleotides read TGTGCCAGCAGTTTTGGTGGCCGCGGTGGATCACCCCTCCACTTT. This encodes CASSFGGRGGSPLHF.